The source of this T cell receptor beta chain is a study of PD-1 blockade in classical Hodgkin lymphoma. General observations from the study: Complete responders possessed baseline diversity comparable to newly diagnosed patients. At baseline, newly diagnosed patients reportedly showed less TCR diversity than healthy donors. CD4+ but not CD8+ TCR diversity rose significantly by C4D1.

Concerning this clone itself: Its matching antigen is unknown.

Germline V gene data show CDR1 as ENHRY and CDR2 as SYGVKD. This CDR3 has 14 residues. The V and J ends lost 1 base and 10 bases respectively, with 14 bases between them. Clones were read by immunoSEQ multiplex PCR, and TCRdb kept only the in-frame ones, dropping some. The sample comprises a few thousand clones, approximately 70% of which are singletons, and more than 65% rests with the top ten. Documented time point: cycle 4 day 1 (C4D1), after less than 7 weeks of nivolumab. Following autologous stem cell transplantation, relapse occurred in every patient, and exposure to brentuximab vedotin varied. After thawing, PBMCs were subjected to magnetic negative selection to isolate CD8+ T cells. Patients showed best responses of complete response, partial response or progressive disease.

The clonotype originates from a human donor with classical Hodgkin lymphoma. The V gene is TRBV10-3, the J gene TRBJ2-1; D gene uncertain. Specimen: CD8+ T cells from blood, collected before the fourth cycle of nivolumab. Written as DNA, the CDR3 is TGTGCCATCAGTGAGTGGAACTCGAGAGGCGAGCAGTTCTTC. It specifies CAISEWNSRGEQFF.